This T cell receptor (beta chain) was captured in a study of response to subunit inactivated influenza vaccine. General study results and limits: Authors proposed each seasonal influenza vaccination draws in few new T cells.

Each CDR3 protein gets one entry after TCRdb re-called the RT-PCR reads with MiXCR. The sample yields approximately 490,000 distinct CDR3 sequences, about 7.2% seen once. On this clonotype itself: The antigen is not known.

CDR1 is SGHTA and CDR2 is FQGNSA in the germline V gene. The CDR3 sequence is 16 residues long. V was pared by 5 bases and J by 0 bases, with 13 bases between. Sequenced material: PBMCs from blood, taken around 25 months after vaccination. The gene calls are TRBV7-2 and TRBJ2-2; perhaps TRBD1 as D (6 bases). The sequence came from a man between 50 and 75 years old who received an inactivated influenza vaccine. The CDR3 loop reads CASSKQGIPNTGELFF. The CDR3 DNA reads TGTGCCAGCAGCAAACAGGGTATTCCGAACACCGGGGAGCTGTTTTTT.